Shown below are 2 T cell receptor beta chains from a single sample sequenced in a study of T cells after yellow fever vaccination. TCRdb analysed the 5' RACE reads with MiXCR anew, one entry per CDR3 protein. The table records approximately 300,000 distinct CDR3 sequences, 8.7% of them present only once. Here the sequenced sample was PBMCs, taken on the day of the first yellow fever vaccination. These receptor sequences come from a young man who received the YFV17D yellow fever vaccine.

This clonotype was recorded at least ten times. The chain's CDR3 is CASSQEPPPGEKLFF. As DNA, the CDR3 is TGCGCCAGCAGCCAAGAGCCCCCTCCCGGTGAAAAACTGTTTTTT. This chain joins TRBV4-3 and TRBJ1-4, with D unresolved. The CDR3 is 15 residues long. Germline V gives CDR1 LGHNA, CDR2 YSLEER. The V end was cut by 0 bases, the J end by 7 bases, with 12 bases between.

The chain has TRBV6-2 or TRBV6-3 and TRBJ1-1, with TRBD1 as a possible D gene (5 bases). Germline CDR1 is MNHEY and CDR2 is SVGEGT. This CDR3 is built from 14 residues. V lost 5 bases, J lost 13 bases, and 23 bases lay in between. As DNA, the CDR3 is TGTGCCAGCAGTCACCAGGGCGGGGAACAGGAGGGTTTCTTT. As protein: CASSHQGGEQEGFF.